Listed below are T cell receptor beta chains from one sample, sequenced in a study of T cell changes during pregnancy in multiple sclerosis. Only in-frame clones appear in the TCRdb table, and some are missing; sequencing was by immunoSEQ multiplex PCR. Of about 77,000 clones in the sample, around 89% were seen once. The specimen comprised peripheral blood, sampled before pregnancy. These receptors were taken from a female donor with multiple sclerosis, enrolled in a pregnancy study. CDR3s include the opening cysteine and the closing phenylalanine or tryptophan. D genes are given only for firm matches. Expanded clones get a size class; other rows say once, few or many, or leave the size out.

abundance | j_gene | v_gene | d_gene | CDR3nt | CDR3aa
- | TRBJ2-7 | TRBV7-7 | - | TGTGCTAGCAGCCGAGACTACAGTAGCTCCTACGAGCAGTACTTC | CASSRDYSSSYEQYF
once | TRBJ2-1 | TRBV10-3 | TRBD1 | TGTGCCATCAGTGAGCCGGGACAGCGATACAATGAGCAGTTCTTC | CAISEPGQRYNEQFF
- | TRBJ2-1 | TRBV14 | - | TGTGCCAGCAGCCCCCTACTGACGGGGGTATCCTACAATGAGCAGTTCTTC | CASSPLLTGVSYNEQFF
few | TRBJ2-2 | TRBV11-2 | - | TGTGCCAGCAAGTCCTGGGGGGACGGACCCACCGGGGAGCTGTTTTTT | CASKSWGDGPTGELFF
- | TRBJ2-7 | TRBV7-2 | TRBD2 | TGTGCCAGCAGTTCAAGAGGGGCTAGCGGGAACTACGAGCAGTACTTC | CASSSRGASGNYEQYF
- | TRBJ1-3 | TRBV5-4 | - | TGTGCCAGCAGCTTGGGCAGGCAGGGTGGAAACACCATATATTTT | CASSLGRQGGNTIYF
- | TRBJ2-3 | TRBV9 | - | TGTGCCAGCAGGGCAGGTGTTAGCACAGATACGCAGTATTTT | CASRAGVSTDTQYF
once | TRBJ2-7 | TRBV28 | - | TGTGCCAGCAGTTTTCAGGCTCGATCCTACGAGCAGTACTTC | CASSFQARSYEQYF
few | TRBJ2-7 | TRBV11-3 | - | TGTGCCAGCAGCTTAGTGGTGGGGGGCGAGCAGTACTTC | CASSLVVGGEQYF
- | TRBJ2-2 | TRBV7-2 | TRBD2 | TGTGCCAGCAGCTTAGGTTGGCCTAGCGGGGGGGAAACCGGGGAGCTGTTTTTT | CASSLGWPSGGETGELFF
- | TRBJ1-2 | TRBV28 | - | TGTGCCAGCAGTTTGGGGCCTTCGGAATATGGCTACACCTTC | CASSLGPSEYGYTF
- | TRBJ1-2 | TRBV4-1 | - | TGCGCCAGCAGCCAAGAACCGGTAGCGGGCTATGGCTACACCTTC | CASSQEPVAGYGYTF
- | TRBJ1-2 | TRBV6-5 | - | TGTGCCAGCAGCTGGACTCAGGACTATGGCTACACCTTC | CASSWTQDYGYTF
- | TRBJ1-1 | TRBV30 | - | TGTGCCTGGAGTGTAGGCCTAGGCACTGAAGCTTTCTTT | CAWSVGLGTEAFF
few | TRBJ2-5 | TRBV4-1 | - | TGCGCCAGCAGCCAGGACTTTGAGACCCAGTACTTC | CASSQDFETQYF
- | TRBJ2-7 | TRBV6-5 | - | TGTGCCAGCAGCTACCCTAGGGACTCCTCCGCCTACGAGCAGTACTTC | CASSYPRDSSAYEQYF
- | TRBJ2-5 | TRBV2 | - | TGTGCCAGCGAAAACATTCTCTCGGAGACCCAGTACTTC | CASENILSETQYF
once | TRBJ2-3 | TRBV4-3 | - | TGCGCCAGCAGCCAAACAACGACTAGTCAAATTGGCACAGATACGCAGTATTTT | CASSQTTTSQIGTDTQYF
- | TRBJ2-7 | TRBV7-6 | - | TGTGCCAGCAGCTTAGCGACAGCGCACGTCCCCTACGAGCAGTACTTC | CASSLATAHVPYEQYF
- | TRBJ2-7 | TRBV7-8 | - | TGTGCCAGCAGCTTATCTTTTTCCGAGCAGTACTTC | CASSLSFSEQYF
- | TRBJ1-2 | TRBV11-2 | TRBD1 | TGTGCCAGCAGCCCGACGACAGGGCTCGGTGGCTACACCTTC | CASSPTTGLGGYTF
- | TRBJ1-1 | TRBV7-8 | TRBD1 | TGTGCCAGCAGCCCCTATCCGGGACAGGGTTTCATGCGCACTGAAGCTTTCTTT | CASSPYPGQGFMRTEAFF
- | TRBJ2-1 | TRBV19 | - | TGTGCCAGTATTCAGGGTACTGAGCAGTTCTTC | CASIQGTEQFF
few | TRBJ1-1 | TRBV7-3 | - | TGTGCCAGCAGCTTAACGTTGGCCGGGGGAAGGGCTGGATCTGAAGCTTTCTTT | CASSLTLAGGRAGSEAFF
- | TRBJ2-1 | TRBV11-2 | - | TGTGCCAGCAGCTTAGGGGGGCTTGGGGAGCAGTTCTTC | CASSLGGLGEQFF
medium-sized | TRBJ1-2 | TRBV29-1 | TRBD1 | TGCAGCGTCGGAGGACAGGGGGCTTTAGGGTATGGCTACACCTTC | CSVGGQGALGYGYTF
- | TRBJ1-4 | TRBV5-1 | - | TGCGCCAGCAGCTTGGGTGCGGGGCCGGGTAATGAAAAACTGTTTTTT | CASSLGAGPGNEKLFF
- | TRBJ1-2 | TRBV6-5 | - | TGTGCCAGCAGTTACGAAATTCTCGGACAAATCTATGGCTACACCTTC | CASSYEILGQIYGYTF
once | TRBJ2-7 | TRBV5-1 | TRBD1 | TGCGCCAGCAGCGGGACAGGGGGCACCTACGAGCAGTACTTC | CASSGTGGTYEQYF
- | TRBJ1-2 | TRBV19 | - | TGTGCCAGTAGTCCTAGGAACTATGGCTACACCTTC | CASSPRNYGYTF
- | TRBJ2-3 | TRBV9 | - | TGTGCCAGCAGCGCCTCGGGGATACGCACAGATACGCAGTATTTT | CASSASGIRTDTQYF
- | TRBJ1-1 | TRBV5-1 | - | TGCGCCAGCAAAATCGGGAACACTGAAGCTTTCTTT | CASKIGNTEAFF
- | TRBJ1-6 | TRBV4-1 | TRBD1 | TGCGCCAGCAGCCAAGACCCCACAGGGGGCAATTCACCCCTCCACTTT | CASSQDPTGGNSPLHF
few | TRBJ1-1 | TRBV6-1 | TRBD1 | TGTGCCAGCAGCGACAGGGGGCTGATCACTGAAGCTTTCTTT | CASSDRGLITEAFF
once | TRBJ2-1 | TRBV9 | - | TGTGCCAGCAGCGTAGCTAACAGGGAACCTTACAATGAGCAGTTCTTC | CASSVANREPYNEQFF
- | TRBJ1-6 | TRBV30 | - | TGTGCCTGGAGTGTACTCCCTAGAGGTAATTCACCCCTCCACTTT | CAWSVLPRGNSPLHF
- | TRBJ1-2 | TRBV28 | TRBD1 | TGTGCCAGCAGTTTATGGGGCCCCGGGACAGGGAACTATGGCTACACCTTC | CASSLWGPGTGNYGYTF
- | TRBJ2-1 | TRBV7-9 | TRBD1 | TGTGCCAGCAGCAGAGACCGGGACAGGGACGGTCTTGAGCAGTTCTTC | CASSRDRDRDGLEQFF
once | TRBJ2-3 | TRBV9 | TRBD2 | TGTGCCAGCAGCAAAATCGGGACTAGCGGGGGGGCCTGGACAGATACGCAGTATTTT | CASSKIGTSGGAWTDTQYF
- | TRBJ1-6 | TRBV11-2 | - | TGTGCCAGCAGCTTAGTTTTTGGGCAGGGTGGGGATTCACCCCTCCACTTT | CASSLVFGQGGDSPLHF
- | TRBJ1-1 | TRBV30 | - | TGTGCCTGGTGGGACATCTGGAGGAACACTGAAGCTTTCTTT | CAWWDIWRNTEAFF
- | TRBJ2-7 | TRBV9 | - | TGTGCCAGCAGCGTAGGGGGGCTAGGCTACGAGCAGTACTTC | CASSVGGLGYEQYF
- | TRBJ2-7 | TRBV5-1 | - | TGCGCCAGCAGCCCCGGAGGAGGCCTGAGTCCCGAGCAGTACTTC | CASSPGGGLSPEQYF